A selection of T cell receptor beta chains follows, all from one sample in a study of human T cells and chemical hapten exposure. TCRdb independently ran MiXCR on the 5' RACE reads; one entry per CDR3 protein. The sample has 130,000 or so distinct CDR3 sequences; around 4% are singletons. All receptors derive from a female donor in good health. CDR3s include the opening cysteine and the closing phenylalanine or tryptophan. The D gene is left open where the match is weak. Expanded clones are given a class, and other clones once, few, many or no size at all.

size,J,V,D,DNA,CDR3
many,TRBJ1-1,TRBV3-1,.,TGTGCCAGCAGCCAAGATCGGGCACCCTGGGGTAACACTGAAGCTTTCTTT,CASSQDRAPWGNTEAFF
many,TRBJ1-1,TRBV6-2/TRBV6-3,.,TGTGCCACCCGGGACACCGGGAGGAGGACTGAAGCTTTCTTT,CATRDTGRRTEAFF
many,TRBJ2-1,TRBV3-1,.,TGTGCCAGCAGCCAAGGGTACGGGGGGCTTTACAATGAGCAGTTCTTC,CASSQGYGGLYNEQFF
many,TRBJ1-5,TRBV27,.,TGTGCCAGCAGTACCACAGGGAGCAATCAGCCCCAGCATTTT,CASSTTGSNQPQHF
few,TRBJ1-4,TRBV5-1,.,TGCGCCAGCAGCTTGGATGGGTGTGATGAAAAACTGTTTTTT,CASSLDGCDEKLFF
many,TRBJ2-5,TRBV12-3/TRBV12-4,TRBD2,TGTGCCAGCAGTCTAGAGGTCCTAGCGGGGGGCCGGGGGCAAGAGACCCAGTACTTC,CASSLEVLAGGRGQETQYF
many,TRBJ2-2,TRBV7-9,.,TGTGCCAGCAGCCCTCCGGGACGGCTGAACACCGGGGAGCTGTTTTTT,CASSPPGRLNTGELFF
many,TRBJ1-1,TRBV29-1,TRBD1,TGCAGCGTTAGGACAGGAAACGCTGAAGCTTTCTTT,CSVRTGNAEAFF
.,TRBJ2-7,TRBV7-8,.,TGTGCCAGCAGCTTAGGACTGGGATGCGCCTACGAGCAGTACTTC,CASSLGLGCAYEQYF
many,TRBJ2-7,TRBV14,.,TGTGCCAGCAGCCAAGAAACTGGGTTCGCCTACGAGCAGTACTTC,CASSQETGFAYEQYF
many,TRBJ1-6,TRBV13,.,TGTGCCAGCAGCTTAATGCGGCAGGGAGACTCACCCCTCCACTTT,CASSLMRQGDSPLHF
many,TRBJ1-6,TRBV11-2,.,TGTGCCAGCAGCCTTCGGTCCAGGGAAAATTCACCCCTCCACTTT,CASSLRSRENSPLHF
many,TRBJ2-1,TRBV11-2,TRBD1,TGTGCCAGCAGCTCTTCACCGGGACAGGGTAGGGATGAGCAGTTCTTC,CASSSSPGQGRDEQFF
many,TRBJ1-1,TRBV20-1,.,TGCAGTGCTAGTTACAGGGCAAGTGGTGAAGCTTTCTTT,CSASYRASGEAFF
many,TRBJ2-5,TRBV7-2,TRBD1,TGTGCCAGCAGCCCTAGACAGGGCGAGACCCAGTACTTC,CASSPRQGETQYF
many,TRBJ2-7,TRBV4-1,.,TGCGCCAGCAGCCAATTACAGACATCCCCCTCCTACGAGCAGTACTTC,CASSQLQTSPSYEQYF
.,TRBJ2-1,TRBV12-3/TRBV12-4,.,TGTGCCAGCAGTTTCGGAGGCGGGGTGGGGGATGCTGAGCAGTTCTTC,CASSFGGGVGDAEQFF
.,TRBJ2-1,TRBV20-1,.,TGCAGTGCTAGAGAAACCCTGCGGTATGAGCAGTTCTTC,CSARETLRYEQFF
many,TRBJ1-5,TRBV24-1,TRBD1,TGTGCCACCAGTAACAGGGGGGACCAGCCCCAGCATTTT,CATSNRGDQPQHF
many,TRBJ2-1,TRBV6-1,.,TGTGCCACAGACCGTCTTTGGAATGAGCAGTTCTTC,CATDRLWNEQFF
.,TRBJ2-2,TRBV6-5,.,TGTGCCAGCCACCAGGGGCGAGGCGGGGAGCTGTTTTTT,CASHQGRGGELFF
many,TRBJ1-1,TRBV6-7,TRBD1,TGTGCCAGCAGTGACCGGGACAGGGGTCATAACACTGAAGCTTTCTTT,CASSDRDRGHNTEAFF